This TCR beta chain was sequenced for a study of shared T cell receptors in the human thymus. This CDR3 is built from 17 residues. Sequencing was performed with immunoSEQ multiplex PCR; in TCRdb, only in-frame clones are kept and a portion is missing. Altogether hundreds of thousands of clones are present, 85% to 90% being singletons, with the ten largest covering about 0.01%. These sequences were also reported in another study, on human thymus T cells. This second report adds: The related literature has documented a marked overlap of thymic repertoires among unrelated individuals.

The specimen sequenced was thymocytes. The receptor's source is a boy younger than two with a congenital heart defect. V usage is TRBV21-1 and J usage is TRBJ1-5; the table's D gene call, TRBD1, was not cross checked with the DNA. TRBV21-1 counts as a pseudogene. The CDR3 protein is CASSKEVDHRTVGPQHF. For the CDR3, the DNA is TGTGCCAGCAGCAAAGAGGTGGATCACAGGACGGTAGGGCCCCAGCATTTT.